This TCR beta chain was documented in a study of T cell responses to AZD1222 COVID-19 vaccine. General observations from the study: Sampled repertoires all dated from after the peak T cell response. Most donors were white British, females outnumbered males, and clonal diversity was possibly underestimated. Across spike, vaccine-associated CD4 TCRs were found, dominant at 160-218 and 743-854.

As for this clone: The antigen is not known.

Germline lookup yields CDR1 SGHNT and CDR2 YYREEE (reference sequence). V lost 2 bases and J lost 0, with 14 bases in between. This CDR3 comprises 16 residues. Sequencing was performed with immunoSEQ multiplex PCR; in TCRdb, only in-frame clones are kept and a portion is missing. The table shows around 190,000 clones, with about nine tenths occurring only once. The material was peripheral blood, obtained 28 days after the second AZD1222 dose. The TCR comes from an adult who received the AZD1222 COVID-19 vaccine. The gene calls are TRBV5-4 and TRBJ1-1, with no clear D. The CDR3 DNA reads as TGTGCCAGCAGCTTCGGGAGGGTAAACATGAACACTGAAGCTTTCTTT. It specifies CASSFGRVNMNTEAFF.